These 17 T cell receptor beta chains came from one sample sequenced in a study of blood T cell repertoires in COVID-19. Assay: immunoSEQ multiplex PCR; the TCRdb copy retains only in-frame clones and omits some. The sample holds about 83,000 clones, roughly nine tenths seen once. The sample was peripheral blood. All receptors come from a woman of 80 years or more with active or convalescent COVID-19.

This rearrangement joins TRBV4-3 to TRBJ2-7, with D possibly TRBD1 on 5 matching bases. The CDR3 loop spans 15 amino acids. Trimming pared 4 bases from V and 1 base from J, leaving 14 bases between. The germline V gene encodes CDR1 LGHNA and CDR2 YSLEER. CDR3: CASSPAQAPSYEQYF. For the CDR3, the DNA is TGCGCCAGCAGCCCAGCACAGGCCCCGTCCTACGAGCAGTACTTC.

This chain joins TRBV5-5 and TRBJ1-5; perhaps TRBD1 as D (6 bases). The germline gives CDR1 SGHKS, CDR2 YYEKEE (reference sequence). Between the trimmed V and J ends, which lost 4 bases and 7 bases, there was a span of 18 bases. The length of the CDR3 is 15 residues. CDR3 nucleotides: TGTGCCAGCAGCCCAGAGCAGGGGCGAGGGCAGCCCCAGCATTTT. It translates to CASSPEQGRGQPQHF.

The rearrangement uses TRBV19 and TRBJ2-7; 7 bases map to TRBD1. Germline V lookup: CDR1 LNHDA, CDR2 SQIVND (reference sequence). There are 14 residues in the CDR3. Trimming took 2 bases from V and 2 from J; bases not matched to a gene: 3. CDR3 nucleotides: TGTGCCAGTAGTATACCGGGACAGCCCTACGAGCAGTACTTC. Translated: CASSIPGQPYEQYF.

This chain uses TRBV6-5 with TRBJ1-2; no reliable D call. Germline assignment: CDR1 MNHEY and CDR2 SVGAGI. There are 14 residues in the CDR3. Trimming cost V 2 bases and J 1 base, with 8 bases left between them. The chain's CDR3 is CASSYVRSNYGYTF. In DNA, the CDR3 is TGTGCCAGCAGTTACGTCAGAAGTAACTATGGCTACACCTTC.

Only a few counts were recorded for this clone. The chain joins TRBV6-2 or TRBV6-3 to TRBJ2-7; 8 positions match TRBD1. CDR3 length equals 13 residues. V trimming: 4 bases; J trimming: 5 bases; junction bases outside the gene matches: 4. CDR1 and CDR2 from the germline V gene are MNHEY and SVGEGT. The CDR3: CASSFRGLDEQYF. The DNA for the CDR3 is TGTGCCAGCAGTTTCAGGGGGCTGGACGAGCAGTACTTC.

This clone was recorded a few times. V is TRBV7-2 and J is TRBJ2-5; perhaps TRBD2 as D (6 bases). Trimming took 3 bases from V and 2 from J, leaving 19 bases between them. Germline V gives CDR1 SGHTA, CDR2 FQGNSA. This CDR3 has 17 amino acids. CDR3 sequence: CASSFGSLAGRQETQYF. The CDR3 nucleotides are TGTGCCAGCAGCTTCGGCTCCTTGGCGGGAAGACAAGAGACCCAGTACTTC.

The chain joins TRBV27 to TRBJ1-5; TRBD1 might be the D (6 bases). CDR1 and CDR2 from the germline V gene are MNHEY and SMNVEV (reference sequence). The V and J ends lost 3 bases and 9 bases respectively, with 9 bases between them. The CDR3 runs to 12 residues. The CDR3 bases are TGTGCCAGCAGTTTGCCACAGGGGCCCCAGCATTTT. This sequence encodes CASSLPQGPQHF.

Remarks on this clone: This is likely a read error, given that the CDR3 carries no conserved phenylalanine or tryptophan at its end. The DNA is left out, because the CDR3 cannot be placed on it with certainty; the CDR3 is given as TCRdb lists it. This chain connects TRBV4-3 to TRBJ1-4; the D call in the table, TRBD1, was not verified against the DNA. A total of 14 residues make up the CDR3, ends included. The germline V gene has CDR1 LGHNA and CDR2 YSLEER. CDR3 sequence: CASSQDWTACPFRP.

This chain connects TRBV29-1 to TRBJ1-1, with no clear D. The CDR3 runs 13 residues. Trimming left V 1 base short and J 1 base short, with 7 bases between. From germline, CDR1 is SQVTM and CDR2 ANQGSEA. The chain's CDR3 is CSVEGRANTEAFF. CDR3 bases: TGCAGCGTTGAAGGGCGGGCGAACACTGAAGCTTTCTTT.

The rearrangement uses TRBV25-1 and TRBJ2-5, with D possibly matching TRBD2 (6 bases). CDR1 is MGHDK and CDR2 is SYGVNS in the germline V gene. The V gene lost 1 base and the J gene lost 2 bases, with 11 bases spanning the gap. This CDR3 is built from 15 residues. The CDR3 loop is CASSEFGTVQETQYF. Written as DNA, the CDR3 is TGTGCCAGCAGTGAATTCGGGACTGTACAAGAGACCCAGTACTTC.

The V call is TRBV7-2, the J call TRBJ2-1, with 12 bases identical to TRBD2. Germline V gene data show CDR1 as SGHTA and CDR2 as FQGNSA. This CDR3 region has 16 residues. Trimming removed 5 bases from V and 5 bases from J; junction bases left unmatched: 7. CDR3 amino acids: CASSQGRTSGDNEQFF. The CDR3 nucleotides read TGTGCCAGCAGCCAAGGGAGGACTAGCGGGGACAATGAGCAGTTCTTC.

This clone was recorded once. The J gene is TRBJ1-2, the V gene TRBV7-2, with TRBD1 matching 9 bases. Germline loops: CDR1 SGHTA, CDR2 FQGNSA. Unmatched junction bases numbered 5, after V lost 5 bases and J lost 4 bases. This CDR3 is 14 amino acids long. The CDR3 coding sequence is TGTGCCAGCAGCACCGGACAGGGGTTCTATGGCTACACCTTC. It codes for CASSTGQGFYGYTF.

This clone was picked up one time. The genes are TRBV7-9 and TRBJ2-1; tentative D call: TRBD1 (6 bases). Per the germline V gene, CDR1 is SEHNR and CDR2 is FQNEAQ (reference sequence). This CDR3 has 14 residues. The V gene lost 2 bases and the J gene lost 7 bases, with 12 bases spanning the gap. The CDR3 loop is CASSLTGSANEQFF. The CDR3 DNA reads as TGTGCCAGCAGCTTAACAGGGAGCGCGAATGAGCAGTTCTTC.

This chain joins TRBV21-1 and TRBJ2-7; the tabulated D call, TRBD1, remains unverified against the DNA. TRBV21-1 is noted as a pseudogene. This CDR3 contains 16 residues. The CDR3 DNA follows: TGTGCCAGCACCGGTAAGAGACAGGGGCTCCGGCACGAGCAGTACTTC. Residues: CASTGKRQGLRHEQYF.

The chain uses TRBV13 and TRBJ1-2; 7 bases line up with TRBD1. The germline V gene encodes CDR1 PRHDT and CDR2 FYEKMQ (reference sequence). The V segment lost 5 bases and the J segment 9 bases; nucleotides outside the gene matches: 9. This CDR3 has 13 residues. The CDR3 sequence is CASSADRVGRYTF. CDR3 coding DNA: TGTGCCAGCAGCGCAGACAGGGTCGGACGCTACACCTTC.

This clone was seen only once. The chain recombines TRBV9 with TRBJ1-1, with D uncertain. Germline assignment: CDR1 SGDLS and CDR2 YYNGEE. This CDR3 contains 13 residues. V was shortened by 3 bases and J by 4 bases, with 10 bases between the two germline ends. CDR3 nucleotides: TGTGCCAGCAGCGAATGGCAGGCCACTGAAGCTTTCTTT. It is translated as CASSEWQATEAFF. Filled out from reference TRBV9 and TRBJ1-1, the complete variable domain reads DSGVTQTPKHLITATGQRVTLRCSPRSGDLSVYWYQQSLDQGLQFLIQYYNGEERAKGNILERFSAQQFPDLHSELNLSSLELGDSALYFCASSEWQATEAFFGQGTRLTVV.

This chain connects TRBV7-2 to TRBJ2-1; D uncertain. CDR1 SGHTA and CDR2 FQGNSA come from the germline V gene. The CDR3 has 13 residues. Trimming left V 2 bases short and J 8 bases short, with 10 bases between. CDR3 in amino acids: CASSLLRADEQFF. In DNA, the CDR3 is TGTGCCAGCAGCTTACTCCGAGCCGATGAGCAGTTCTTC.